This record looks at one TCR beta chain sequence and its context. This receptor's antigen is unknown. Per-base qualities were not stored, and no clone one base away is much larger. Per the germline V gene, MNHEY is the CDR1 and SVGEGT is the CDR2. Including the terminal cysteine and phenylalanine, the CDR3 comprises 13 residues. The read is trimmed to its CDR3 DNA, 39 bases read in frame from base 1. The V end loses 2 bases and the J end loses 8 bases, and a stretch of 12 bases separates them. This record comes from a study of TIL therapy for anti-PD-1-resistant metastatic lung cancer (dated by TCRdb to about 2021). Study-wide context: Enrolled patients had a median age of about 50 years (range about 38-85) and a median tumor PD-L1 proportion score of about 5.9%. T cell receptor beta sequencing of tumor and peripheral blood was used to follow clonotypes across the tumor, the expanded TIL product and serial blood samples. Most of the cohort had lung adenocarcinoma, including a handful of EGFR-mutant tumors and two ALK-rearranged tumors, and half of the patients were either current or former smokers. A median non-synonymous tumor mutation burden of approximately 1.4 mutations per megabase was determined across the cohort by whole-exome sequencing. What the work shows at the level of the full study, not this receptor alone: The study protocol defined all tumor marker inferences as exploratory. Because the cohort was highly selected, with more treatment-naive, never-smoker and oncogene-addicted patients than is typical, generalizability is limited. Higher clonality and lower diversity were observed in expanded TIL cultures than in baseline intratumoral T cells (median clonality 6% vs 31%, p < 0.0001). Clonal turnover during TIL culture was high, and many clones enriched in the product were not detected in the baseline tumor, suggesting clonal contraction instead of faithful expansion.

Using bias-controlled multiplex PCR with the immunoSEQ v3 hsTCRB kit, the TCR beta CDR3 regions were amplified from genomic DNA. TCR libraries were sequenced on an Illumina NextSeq 500 to around 1.9 million read pairs for survey level or 5-6 million for deep level. The original methods were these. Clonality was reported by immunoSEQ Analyzer software, which also assigned V, D and J genes and filtered out non-productive sequences. To compare repertoires between infused TIL and blood, productive Simpson clonality was used along with the Morisita overlap index of productive TRB rearrangements. TCRdb holds this immuneACCESS table with in-frame rearrangements only. Some clones are missing; in checked studies, unresolved V genes explain under half, and the rest has no known cause. That table furnishes V, J and clone size, whereas the DNA furnished D and trimming. The sample table shows approximately 95,000 clones, and around 71% are seen once. The top ten hold about a tenth of the sample.

Per the publication, the time point label means: pre-treatment sample, taken before nivolumab and TIL therapy. The baseline tumor samples were excised metastases, mostly pleural nodules or supraclavicular lymph nodes, taken from the same resection that was used to grow TIL. Tumors were harvested before any PD-1/PD-L1 blockade; patients then received nivolumab, and those progressing received lymphodepletion, expanded TIL infusion and IL-2. Between October 2017 and 2020, a dual-center phase I trial enrolled adults who had stage 4 NSCLC. The samples were drawn from an open-label, single-arm phase I trial testing tumor-infiltrating lymphocyte therapy combined with nivolumab in advanced non-small cell lung cancer. Portions of each resected tumor were snap-frozen in liquid nitrogen and were stored at -80 degrees C. Tumor regions of interest were selected on H&E sections by laser-capture macrodissection, were pulverized into 15 mg aliquots, and were extracted with Qiagen Allprep kits.

The clonotype comes from a person aged 25 to 79 with non-small cell lung cancer. The sequenced sample was tumor tissue, obtained at baseline. The receptor chain draws on TRBV6-2 or TRBV6-3 and TRBJ1-1; TRBD1 might be the D gene, on 5 matching bases. The DNA sequence is as follows: TGTGCCAGCAGTTACCGCAGGGATCTGGAAGCTTTCTTT. Translated, it reads CASSYRRDLEAFF.